Following are 32 T cell receptor beta chains from one sample sequenced in a study of CD8 T cells in ankylosing spondylitis. TCRdb redid the calling of the 5' RACE reads with MiXCR, one entry per CDR3 protein. Of about 240,000 distinct CDR3 sequences detected, about 9.1% appear once; the ten largest clones hold approximately 6.3%. Input material: blood, either unsorted or a sorted T cell fraction (not recorded which). Source of these receptors: a male donor with ankylosing spondylitis or in good health (not recorded which).

This clonotype was detected many times. The chain carries TRBV5-6 and TRBJ2-7, with D perhaps matching TRBD1 (6 bases). V lost 2 bases to trimming and J lost 3 bases, with 12 bases between them. The CDR3 has 14 amino acids. The germline V gene encodes CDR1 SGHDT and CDR2 YYEEEE. In DNA form, the CDR3 reads TGTGCCAGCAGCTTCCAGGGGTCGGTCTACGAGCAGTACTTC. As protein: CASSFQGSVYEQYF.

Ten or more counts support this clonotype. The V and J genes are TRBV3-1 and TRBJ2-1; possibly TRBD2 for D (6 bases). Trimming removed 4 bases from V and 2 bases from J, with 15 bases in between. CDR1 and CDR2 (germline): LGHDT, YNNKEL (reference sequence). The CDR3 spans 16 residues. DNA for the CDR3: TGTGCCAGCAGCCTCAACGGGGGAGTCGCCTACAATGAGCAGTTCTTC. Amino acids: CASSLNGGVAYNEQFF.

This clonotype was picked up one time. Being one base from a much bigger clone, this may be a read error. The chain combines TRBV5-4 with TRBJ2-5; D is uncertain. This CDR3 is 12 amino acids long. Per germline, CDR1 SGHNT and CDR2 YYREEE (reference sequence). V gave up 2 bases and J gave up 9 bases, with 11 bases separating them. The CDR3 coding sequence is TGTGCCAGCAGCTTTCCCCAGGAGCCCCAGTACTTC. This codes for CASSFPQEPQYF.

This clonotype was picked up many times. V usage is TRBV20-1 and J usage is TRBJ2-3; TRBD2 agrees at 7 bases. CDR1 and CDR2 from the germline V gene are DFQATT and SNEGSKA (reference sequence). J lost 3 bases, V lost 0 bases, and 12 bases had no gene match. This CDR3 comprises 17 residues. The CDR3 DNA follows: TGCAGTGCTAGAGACAGGAGGGGCGGGAGTAAGACAGATACGCAGTATTTT. Translating gives CSARDRRGGSKTDTQYF.

This chain connects TRBV20-1 to TRBJ2-5, with D perhaps matching TRBD1 (5 bases). Trimming took off 2 bases at V and 1 base at J, with 14 bases between the two ends. The CDR3 extends over 15 amino acids. Germline V lookup: CDR1 DFQATT, CDR2 SNEGSKA (reference sequence). The CDR3 DNA follows: TGCAGTGCTAGACAGGGCAGAATGTCCCAAGAGACCCAGTACTTC. Translation: CSARQGRMSQETQYF.

This clonotype has ten or more counts. The J gene is TRBJ2-7, the V gene TRBV5-6; D may be TRBD1 (5 bases). Germline loops: CDR1 SGHDT, CDR2 YYEEEE. The V end lost 1 base, the J end lost 3 bases, and 11 bases lay between the germline ends. This CDR3 has 14 residues. The DNA of the CDR3 is TGTGCCAGCAGCTTGAGACAGTTAAACTACGAGCAGTACTTC. Translated: CASSLRQLNYEQYF.

This clonotype was observed a few times. V gene TRBV29-1 combines with J gene TRBJ2-1; TRBD2 might be the D (6 bases). The CDR3 sequence is 15 residues long. The germline V gene encodes CDR1 SQVTM and CDR2 ANQGSEA. V lost 5 bases and J 2 bases, leaving 16 bases between the germline ends. The CDR3 DNA reads as TGCAGCGTTCTGGGCGGGAAAAGCACCTACAATGAGCAGTTCTTC. Translated, it gives CSVLGGKSTYNEQFF.

This clonotype turned up a few times. The rearrangement uses TRBV24-1 and TRBJ2-7, with D possibly called TRBD1 or TRBD2 (5 bases each). The CDR3 has 13 residues. Trimming cost V 5 bases and J 4 bases, with 11 bases left between them. The germline CDR1 and CDR2 sequences are KGHDR and SFDVKD. CDR3: CATSVGDGYEQYF. The CDR3 DNA follows: TGTGCCACCAGTGTCGGGGACGGATACGAGCAGTACTTC.

This clonotype appeared a few times. The chain has TRBV6-1 and TRBJ1-2; 9 bases fit TRBD1. CDR1 and CDR2 (germline): MNHNS, SASEGT. CDR3 length: 15 residues. V lost 5 bases to trimming and J lost 4 bases; unmatched junction nucleotides: 8. This chain's CDR3 is CASSRGTGFAYGYTF. The CDR3 DNA sequence: TGTGCCAGCAGTAGAGGGACAGGGTTTGCCTATGGCTACACCTTC.

Ten or more counts support this clonotype. V gene TRBV15 combines with J gene TRBJ1-2; possible D gene TRBD1, 5 bases. The CDR3 has 15 amino acids. The V end lost 0 bases, the J end lost 1 base, and 9 bases lay between the germline ends. Germline CDR1 is LNHNV and CDR2 is YYDKDF (reference sequence). In DNA, the CDR3 is TGTGCCACCAGCAGAGATCGGGGGAATAACTATGGCTACACCTTC. It codes for CATSRDRGNNYGYTF.

In this sample, this clonotype turned up a few times. The chain combines TRBV30 with TRBJ1-3; D is perhaps TRBD1 (5 bases). The V and J ends lost 4 bases and 0 bases respectively, with 13 bases between them. The CDR3 loop spans 15 amino acids. Germline V CDR1 and CDR2: GTSNPN, SVGIG (reference sequence). The CDR3 protein is CAWNPQESSGNTIYF. DNA of the CDR3: TGTGCCTGGAATCCACAGGAGAGCTCTGGAAACACCATATATTTT.

This clonotype was observed at least ten times. The chain has TRBV5-1 and TRBJ2-7, with D maybe TRBD2 (6 bases). V was trimmed by 4 bases and J by 0 bases, leaving 14 bases between them. Germline V gives CDR1 SGHRS, CDR2 YFSETQ. This CDR3 has 15 residues. CDR3 loop: CASSPLAGRSYEQYF. The CDR3 nucleotides read TGCGCCAGCAGCCCCCTTGCGGGGCGCTCCTACGAGCAGTACTTC.

This clonotype was recorded many times. The genes are TRBV7-2 and TRBJ1-4, with 8 positions matching TRBD1. Per germline, CDR1 SGHTA and CDR2 FQGNSA. The CDR3 extends over 15 amino acids. V dropped 5 bases and J dropped 8; count of bases not matched to a gene: 10. CDR3 region: CASSPRTGQGEKLFF. The CDR3 DNA reads TGTGCCAGCAGCCCCCGGACAGGGCAGGGGGAAAAACTGTTTTTT.

The rearrangement links TRBV20-1 to TRBJ1-6; D remains ambiguous. V shed 0 bases and J shed 0 bases, with 12 bases lying between them. This CDR3 has 17 amino acids. CDR1 and CDR2 from the germline V gene are DFQATT and SNEGSKA (reference sequence). The CDR3 region has the DNA TGCAGTGCTAGAGATCTCCATCAGAGCTCCTATAATTCACCCCTCCACTTT. Protein product: CSARDLHQSSYNSPLHF.

Points on this clonotype: A read error may explain this, as a much larger clone is one base away. The chain joins TRBV10-3 to TRBJ1-2; no clear D. Germline values: CDR1 ENHRY, CDR2 SYGVKD. V gave up 4 bases and J gave up 4 bases, with 13 bases separating them. The CDR3 loop spans 14 amino acids. The CDR3 DNA sequence: TGTGCCATCAGTGGGTCGCAGATCTCCTATGGCTACACCTTC. Its protein product is CAISGSQISYGYTF.

This clonotype appeared many times. The V call is TRBV5-1, the J call TRBJ2-1; 14 bases align to TRBD2. CDR1 and CDR2 (germline): SGHRS, YFSETQ. V was clipped by 4 bases and J by 8 bases; unmatched bases: 8. This CDR3 region has 16 residues. The CDR3 DNA reads TGCGCCAGCAGCCCCGGGACTAGCGGGAGATCGGATGAGCAGTTCTTC. Its translation: CASSPGTSGRSDEQFF.

In its sample, this clonotype was seen many times. This chain uses TRBV6-1 with TRBJ2-1; 7 bases fit TRBD2. The V and J ends lost 6 bases and 0 bases, in that order; junction bases with no gene match: 8. CDR1 is MNHNS, CDR2 SASEGT, per germline. CDR3 length equals 16 residues. CDR3 amino acids: CASSFLAVSSYNEQFF. CDR3 in DNA: TGTGCCAGCAGCTTTCTAGCGGTTAGCTCCTACAATGAGCAGTTCTTC.

This clonotype was counted at least ten times. V gene TRBV7-9 combines with J gene TRBJ1-2; tentatively, D is TRBD1 (5 bases). The V gene's germline CDR1 is SEHNR and CDR2 FQNEAQ (reference sequence). V lost 4 bases and J 5 bases, leaving 14 bases between the germline ends. This CDR3 has 14 residues. The CDR3 is CASSWDSNGYGYTF. The DNA for the CDR3 is TGTGCCAGCAGCTGGGACTCGAATGGTTATGGCTACACCTTC. Full variable domain (missing parts from reference TRBV7-9 and TRBJ1-2): DTGVSQNPRHKITKRGQNVTFRCDPISEHNRLYWYRQTLGQGPEFLTYFQNEAQLEKSRLLSDRFSAERPKGSFSTLEIQRTEQGDSAMYLCASSWDSNGYGYTFGSGTRLTVV.

This clonotype was observed many times. The chain combines TRBV7-9 with TRBJ1-3, with no clear D. The CDR3 is made up of 14 amino acids. The V end lost 3 bases, the J end lost 1 base, and 7 bases lay between the germline ends. In germline, CDR1 is SEHNR, CDR2 FQNEAQ (reference sequence). The CDR3 sequence is CASSFEYSGNTIYF. CDR3 nucleotides: TGTGCCAGCAGCTTCGAGTATTCTGGAAACACCATATATTTT.

This clonotype has at least ten counts. This chain joins TRBV5-6 and TRBJ1-2; no reliable D call. Trimming removed 4 bases at V and 4 bases at J, with 5 bases between. The CDR3 runs 11 residues. From germline, CDR1 is SGHDT and CDR2 YYEEEE. CDR3 amino acids: CASSIGYGYTF. The DNA of the CDR3 is TGTGCCAGCAGCATTGGCTATGGCTACACCTTC.

At least ten counts were recorded for this clonotype. The gene calls are TRBV6-2 or TRBV6-3 and TRBJ1-5; a possible D gene is TRBD1 (6 bases). From germline, CDR1 is MNHEY and CDR2 SVGEGT. V lost 6 bases, J lost 3 bases, and 9 bases lay in between. The CDR3 covers 13 residues. The CDR3 DNA follows: TGTGCCAGCAGCCGGACAGCCAATCAGCCCCAGCATTTT. Amino acid sequence: CASSRTANQPQHF.

This clonotype was seen many times. The chain combines TRBV20-1 with TRBJ1-4, with D hard to call. The V end lost 4 bases, the J end lost 1 base, and 4 bases lay between the germline ends. This CDR3 has 12 amino acids. Germline CDR1 is DFQATT and CDR2 is SNEGSKA (reference sequence). The CDR3 nucleotides are TGCAGTGCTACCAAAACTAATGAAAAACTGTTTTTT. Protein product: CSATKTNEKLFF.

This clonotype has more than one count but fewer than ten. This chain connects TRBV20-1 to TRBJ2-3, with 9 bases identical to TRBD2. The CDR3 is 15 amino acids. Germline V CDR1 and CDR2: DFQATT, SNEGSKA (reference sequence). V dropped 6 bases and J dropped 3; count of bases not matched to a gene: 10. This chain's CDR3 is CSATRAGGTTDTQYF. The DNA for the CDR3 is TGCAGTGCCACGAGGGCGGGGGGGACGACAGATACGCAGTATTTT.

This clonotype was seen repeatedly, ten times or more. This chain connects TRBV30 to TRBJ2-7; the D is unclear. Germline V gene lookup returns CDR1 GTSNPN and CDR2 SVGIG (reference sequence). V lost 0 bases and J lost 0, with 6 bases in between. The CDR3 extends over 13 amino acids. The chain's CDR3 is CAWSVRSSYEQYF. For the CDR3, the DNA is TGTGCCTGGAGTGTACGGTCCTCCTACGAGCAGTACTTC. The whole variable domain, filled in from reference TRBV30 and TRBJ2-7, reads SQTIHQWPATLVQPVGSPLSLECTVEGTSNPNLYWYRQAAGRGLQLLFYSVGIGQISSEVPQNLSASRPQDRQFILSSKKLLLSDSGFYLCAWSVRSSYEQYFGPGTRLTVT.

This clonotype was seen a few times. The genes are TRBV4-3 and TRBJ2-1; D perhaps matches TRBD1 (5 bases). The length of the CDR3 is 15 residues. CDR1 is LGHNA, CDR2 YSLEER, per germline. V lost 0 bases and J lost 2, with 8 bases in between. The CDR3 protein is CASSQDWGAYNEQFF. The CDR3 DNA sequence: TGCGCCAGCAGCCAAGATTGGGGCGCCTACAATGAGCAGTTCTTC.

This clonotype occurred many times. The rearrangement links TRBV20-1 to TRBJ1-5; possibly TRBD1 for D (5 bases). Trimming shortened V by 1 base and J by 7 bases, and 17 bases separated the two germline ends. The CDR3 length is 15 residues. Germline loops: CDR1 DFQATT, CDR2 SNEGSKA (reference sequence). CDR3 sequence: CSARATEGSNQPQHF. The CDR3 nucleotides are TGCAGTGCTAGAGCAACGGAGGGGTCGAACCAGCCCCAGCATTTT.

Comment on this clonotype: A much larger clone differs by one base, so this may be a read error. V usage is TRBV20-1 and J usage is TRBJ1-4; D is undetermined. The CDR3 has 12 amino acids. In germline, CDR1 is DFQATT, CDR2 SNEGSKA (reference sequence). CDR3 in DNA: TGCAGTGCGGACTCAACTAATGAAAAACTGGTTTTT. As protein: CSADSTNEKLVF.

The V gene is TRBV6-1, the J gene TRBJ2-1, with TRBD1 as a possible D gene (6 bases). The V end was cut by 6 bases, the J end by 7 bases, with 19 bases between. CDR1 is MNHNS, CDR2 SASEGT, per germline. The CDR3 spans 15 residues. The chain's CDR3 is CASRRPGQSLNEQFF. The CDR3 DNA reads TGTGCCAGCAGACGTCCCGGACAGTCTCTGAATGAGCAGTTCTTC.

This clonotype showed up many times. This sequence joins TRBV10-3 and TRBJ1-2; 9 nucleotides line up with TRBD1. Germline trimming cut 6 bases from V and 6 bases from J; bases unmatched to any gene: 5. Germline lookup yields CDR1 ENHRY and CDR2 SYGVKD. This CDR3 has 13 residues. The DNA of the CDR3 is TGTGCCATCAGGGTGGACAGGGGCGATGGCTACACCTTC. It translates to CAIRVDRGDGYTF.

The sample holds many counts of this clonotype. The chain carries TRBV20-1 and TRBJ1-5; D perhaps matches TRBD1 (6 bases). CDR1 and CDR2 from the germline V gene are DFQATT and SNEGSKA (reference sequence). The CDR3 is made up of 15 amino acids. Trimming stripped 2 bases from V and 1 base from J, with 12 bases between. CDR3: CSARRGGTSNQPQHF. In DNA, the CDR3 is TGCAGTGCTAGAAGGGGGGGAACGAGCAATCAGCCCCAGCATTTT.

This clonotype was counted many times. The rearrangement joins TRBV7-6 to TRBJ2-2, with D unresolved. Between the trimmed V and J ends, which lost 1 base and 1 base, there was a span of 10 bases. This CDR3 is built from 16 residues. The V gene's germline CDR1 is SGHVS and CDR2 FNYEAQ. CDR3 region: CASSLGPGQNTGELFF. In nucleotides, the CDR3 is TGTGCCAGCAGCTTAGGCCCCGGTCAGAACACCGGGGAGCTGTTTTTT.

This clonotype was seen ten or more times. The CDR3 loop is CASSSGPWNTEAFF. In DNA, the CDR3 is TGTGCCAGCAGCTCCGGACCCTGGAACACTGAAGCTTTCTTT. This chain links TRBV7-6 with TRBJ1-1; no firm D call. V lost 4 bases to trimming and J lost 1 base, with 10 bases between them. Germline V lookup: CDR1 SGHVS, CDR2 FNYEAQ. The length of the CDR3 is 14 residues.